A single sample gave rise to the 27 T cell receptor beta chains below, sequenced in a study of PD-L1 blockade in urothelial cancer. Assay used: immunoSEQ multiplex PCR; TCRdb lists only in-frame clones, some missing. The sample contains approximately 79,000 clones, 87% of which appear only once. The sequenced sample was PBMCs, obtained around atezolizumab (anti-PD-L1) treatment. The receptor source for this set is a woman aged 65 to 85 with urothelial cancer.

The rearrangement links TRBV5-6 to TRBJ2-2, with no clear D. Trimming removed 2 bases from V and 4 bases from J, with 12 bases in between. CDR3 size: 15 residues. Germline V gene sequence: CDR1 SGHDT, CDR2 YYEEEE. The CDR3 reads CASSLGSGGTGELFF. DNA of the CDR3: TGTGCCAGCAGCTTAGGATCGGGTGGCACCGGGGAGCTGTTTTTT.

The chain links TRBV5-4 to TRBJ1-2, with TRBD1 identical over 7 bases. J was trimmed by 4 bases and V by 3 bases; bases with no gene match: 6. CDR3 size: 14 residues. CDR1 and CDR2 from the germline V gene are SGHNT and YYREEE (reference sequence). The CDR3 DNA reads as TGTGCCAGCAGCTCCCCGACAGGGACCTATGGCTACACCTTC. Residues: CASSSPTGTYGYTF.

The chain carries TRBV27 and TRBJ2-7; 10 bases agree with TRBD1. The CDR3 sequence is 15 residues long. Germline trimming cut 4 bases from V and 0 bases from J; bases unmatched to any gene: 3. Germline-derived CDR1 and CDR2 are MNHEY and SMNVEV (reference sequence). The chain's CDR3 is CASSWGQGNSYEQYF. The CDR3 DNA reads as TGTGCCAGCAGTTGGGGACAGGGGAACTCCTACGAGCAGTACTTC.

This clone was seen more than once but under ten times. The chain is built from TRBV13 and TRBJ2-5; TRBD1 is a possible D gene (5 bases). The CDR3 is 16 residues long. The germline V gene has CDR1 PRHDT and CDR2 FYEKMQ (reference sequence). V was shortened by 3 bases and J by 2 bases, with 16 bases between the two germline ends. Written as DNA, the CDR3 is TGTGCCAGCAGCTTGAATGCAGGGATAACGCAAGAGACCCAGTACTTC. It translates to CASSLNAGITQETQYF.

The chain uses TRBV4-2 and TRBJ1-3; D is undetermined. The V end was cut by 0 bases, the J end by 0 bases, with 12 bases between. The germline CDR1 and CDR2 sequences are LGHNA and YNFKEQ. The CDR3 runs to 17 residues. The CDR3 is CASSQDPSVASGNTIYF. In nucleotides, the CDR3 is TGTGCCAGCAGCCAAGACCCTTCTGTGGCCTCTGGAAACACCATATATTTT.

This rearrangement joins TRBV18 to TRBJ2-1; 10 positions agree with TRBD2. The germline gives CDR1 KGHSH, CDR2 LQKENI. The CDR3 covers 18 residues. V dropped 2 bases and J dropped 5; count of bases not matched to a gene: 12. CDR3 sequence reads: CASSPVSLAGDLNNEQFF. CDR3 DNA: TGTGCCAGCTCACCAGTTAGTCTAGCGGGAGACTTAAACAATGAGCAGTTCTTC.

This clone was detected once. V usage is TRBV30 and J usage is TRBJ1-2, with D possibly TRBD1 on 5 matching bases. The CDR3 loop spans 12 amino acids. Germline V gene lookup returns CDR1 GTSNPN and CDR2 SVGIG (reference sequence). Trimming removed 8 bases from V and 4 bases from J, with 14 bases in between. CDR3 protein: CAQTRDFYGYTF. CDR3 bases: TGTGCCCAAACCCGGGACTTCTATGGCTACACCTTC.

J is TRBJ1-1 and V is TRBV18, with a possible D match to TRBD1 (5 bases). Germline values: CDR1 KGHSH, CDR2 LQKENI. Trimming left V 6 bases short and J 3 bases short, with 14 bases between. The CDR3 extends over 14 amino acids. The CDR3 DNA reads as TGTGCCAGCTCTCGCGGGGGGGATGACACTGAAGCTTTCTTT. Translated, it gives CASSRGGDDTEAFF.

This rearrangement joins TRBV19 to TRBJ2-7, with TRBD1 identical over 7 bases. Germline lookup yields CDR1 LNHDA and CDR2 SQIVND (reference sequence). The CDR3 is 15 amino acids. V shed 5 bases, J shed 0 bases, and the junction held 7 bases outside the gene matches. The CDR3: CASSGYRGASYEQYF. In DNA, the CDR3 is TGTGCCAGTAGTGGGTACAGGGGAGCCTCCTACGAGCAGTACTTC.

This chain uses TRBV27 with TRBJ2-1, with 7 bases matching TRBD2. This CDR3 contains 17 residues. Germline values: CDR1 MNHEY, CDR2 SMNVEV (reference sequence). J gave up 1 base and V 7 bases, and 13 bases lay outside the gene matches. The CDR3 nucleotides read TGTGCCAGCACCACAGCCCGGGCGGGAGTGTCCTACAATGAGCAGTTCTTC. Protein: CASTTARAGVSYNEQFF.

The count of this clone is one. The rearrangement links TRBV10-3 to TRBJ2-5, with D unresolved. Germline CDR1 is ENHRY and CDR2 is SYGVKD. This CDR3 has 14 amino acids. Deletions cut 0 bases from V and 5 bases from J, with 10 bases between. CDR3 sequence: CAISESALLETQYF. CDR3 in DNA: TGTGCCATCAGTGAGTCAGCGTTGTTGGAGACCCAGTACTTC.

The chain employs TRBV30 and TRBJ1-2; weak D call: TRBD1 (6 bases). There are 14 residues in the CDR3. CDR1 is GTSNPN and CDR2 is SVGIG in the germline V gene (reference sequence). Trimming took off 4 bases at V and 4 bases at J, with 16 bases between the two ends. This CDR3 is CAWTRGAESYGYTF. In nucleotides, the CDR3 is TGTGCCTGGACGCGGGGGGCAGAGTCCTATGGCTACACCTTC.

This chain uses TRBV6-1 with TRBJ1-5; D is undetermined. This CDR3 has 13 amino acids. V was pared by 6 bases and J by 7 bases, with 13 bases between. In germline, CDR1 is MNHNS, CDR2 SASEGT. CDR3 region: CASSVGYYQPQHF. DNA for the CDR3: TGTGCCAGCAGCGTCGGGTATTACCAGCCCCAGCATTTT.

The V call is TRBV1, the J call TRBJ2-3; the listed D gene, TRBD2, was not tested against the DNA. TRBV1 is a documented pseudogene. The CDR3 extends over 16 amino acids. The CDR3 is CTSSRPRELATDTQYF. The CDR3 DNA reads TGCACCAGCAGCCGACCTAGGGAACTAGCAACAGATACGCAGTATTTT.

This chain connects TRBV19 to TRBJ1-4, with 9 bases identical to TRBD1. The CDR3 length is 15 residues. With 8 bases clipped from V and 4 bases from J, the junction kept 8 bases outside the gene matches. The V gene's germline CDR1 is LNHDA and CDR2 SQIVND (reference sequence). The CDR3 sequence: CASSDQGQGNEKLFF. The CDR3 nucleotides read TGTGCCAGTTCTGACCAGGGACAGGGTAATGAAAAACTGTTTTTT.

The chain couples TRBV6-1 to TRBJ1-1, with 7 bases aligning to TRBD1. This CDR3 is 12 amino acids long. The germline gives CDR1 MNHNS, CDR2 SASEGT. Trimming took 6 bases from V and 10 from J; bases not matched to a gene: 8. The CDR3 sequence: CASREDRSVAFF. Here the CDR3 DNA reads TGTGCCAGCAGGGAGGACAGGTCGGTAGCTTTCTTT.

There are a few counts of this clone. V and J are TRBV18 and TRBJ1-1, with D perhaps matching TRBD1 (5 bases). V lost 6 bases and J lost 2, with 16 bases in between. Looked up from germline, CDR1 is KGHSH and CDR2 is LQKENI. The CDR3 has 15 amino acids. The CDR3 loop is CASSPRGGPNTEAFF. CDR3 sequence (DNA): TGTGCCAGCTCGCCTCGGGGGGGTCCTAACACTGAAGCTTTCTTT.

The genes are TRBV11-3 and TRBJ2-1; 9 bases align to TRBD1. The CDR3 contains 15 residues. The V gene's germline CDR1 is SGHNT and CDR2 YENEEA. The junction had 3 bases not matched to a gene; V was cut back by 2 bases and J by 4 bases. The CDR3 coding sequence is TGTGCCAGCAGCTTACACAGGGGGCTTTACAATGAGCAGTTCTTC. Translating it yields CASSLHRGLYNEQFF.

The chain links TRBV9 to TRBJ2-7; 15 nucleotides match TRBD2. V trimming: 4 bases; J trimming: 5 bases; junction bases outside the gene matches: 7. In germline, CDR1 is SGDLS, CDR2 YYNGEE. The length of the CDR3 is 16 residues. The CDR3 loop is CASSPLGTSGGHEQYF. CDR3 DNA: TGTGCCAGCAGCCCCTTAGGGACTAGCGGGGGGCACGAGCAGTACTTC. Using reference TRBV9 and TRBJ2-7 for the parts outside the CDR3, the full variable domain is DSGVTQTPKHLITATGQRVTLRCSPRSGDLSVYWYQQSLDQGLQFLIQYYNGEERAKGNILERFSAQQFPDLHSELNLSSLELGDSALYFCASSPLGTSGGHEQYFGPGTRLTVT.

The V call is TRBV29-1, the J call TRBJ1-2, with no clear D. Germline-derived CDR1 and CDR2 are SQVTM and ANQGSEA. This CDR3 has 14 residues. V lost 3 bases, J lost 7 bases, and 18 bases lay in between. CDR3 coding DNA: TGCAGCGTTGACGACTCAGTAGCTTCGGTTGGCTACACCTTC. Its protein is CSVDDSVASVGYTF.

This chain uses TRBV5-1 with TRBJ2-3, with 7 bases identical to TRBD2. The CDR3 is 15 residues long. The germline CDR1 and CDR2 sequences are SGHRS and YFSETQ. Germline trimming cut 4 bases from V and 2 bases from J; bases unmatched to any gene: 7. The DNA for the CDR3 is TGCGCCAGCAGCCCTAGCGGACCCTACACAGATACGCAGTATTTT. Its protein is CASSPSGPYTDTQYF.

In regard to this clone: Other DNA variants within this sample encode the same CDR3. The chain is built from TRBV30 and TRBJ1-2; TRBD1 is a possible D gene (5 bases). Trimming removed 3 bases at V and 6 bases at J, with 11 bases between. Germline V lookup: CDR1 GTSNPN, CDR2 SVGIG (reference sequence). The CDR3 is 12 residues long. The CDR3 DNA sequence: TGTGCCTGGAGGCAGGGCGGCGATGGCTACACCTTC. It translates to CAWRQGGDGYTF.

This chain uses TRBV10-1 with TRBJ2-1, with 7 bases that match TRBD1. The CDR3 runs 16 residues. V dropped 3 bases and J dropped 3; count of bases not matched to a gene: 8. CDR1 is WNHNN, CDR2 SYGVQD, per germline (reference sequence). For the CDR3, the DNA is TGCGCCAGCAGTGACTTTGGGACAGATATCTACAATGAGCAGTTCTTC. Translated: CASSDFGTDIYNEQFF.

The chain joins TRBV28 to TRBJ2-7; 9 bases map to TRBD1. The germline V gene encodes CDR1 MDHEN and CDR2 SYDVKM. This CDR3 spans 15 amino acids. Trimming cost V 3 bases and J 4 bases; bases outside gene matches: 7. The CDR3 bases are TGTGCCAGCAGTTTTCATAGGGACAGGGAATACGAGCAGTACTTC. As protein: CASSFHRDREYEQYF.

The chain joins TRBV10-2 to TRBJ2-5; TRBD2 aligns across 9 bases. V was clipped by 6 bases and J by 4 bases; unmatched bases: 9. This CDR3 spans 15 amino acids. Germline V gene sequence: CDR1 WSHSY, CDR2 SAAADI. As DNA, the CDR3 is TGCGCCAGCAGGGGGCTAGCGGGGTACGGAGAGACCCAGTACTTC. This codes for CASRGLAGYGETQYF.

The chain recombines TRBV19 with TRBJ1-2; D unresolved. Germline V CDR1 and CDR2: LNHDA, SQIVND (reference sequence). The CDR3 covers 11 residues. Deletions cut 7 bases from V and 1 base from J, with 4 bases between. The CDR3 is CASIHNYGYTF. As DNA, the CDR3 is TGTGCCAGTATCCATAACTATGGCTACACCTTC.

In nucleotides, the CDR3 is TGTGCCAGCTCACCACGTGGGCCTATGAACACTGAAGCTTTCTTT. Residues: CASSPRGPMNTEAFF. The chain carries TRBV18 and TRBJ1-1; the D is unclear. CDR3 length: 15 amino acids. Trimming stripped 1 base from V and 0 bases from J, with 9 bases between. In germline, CDR1 is KGHSH, CDR2 LQKENI.